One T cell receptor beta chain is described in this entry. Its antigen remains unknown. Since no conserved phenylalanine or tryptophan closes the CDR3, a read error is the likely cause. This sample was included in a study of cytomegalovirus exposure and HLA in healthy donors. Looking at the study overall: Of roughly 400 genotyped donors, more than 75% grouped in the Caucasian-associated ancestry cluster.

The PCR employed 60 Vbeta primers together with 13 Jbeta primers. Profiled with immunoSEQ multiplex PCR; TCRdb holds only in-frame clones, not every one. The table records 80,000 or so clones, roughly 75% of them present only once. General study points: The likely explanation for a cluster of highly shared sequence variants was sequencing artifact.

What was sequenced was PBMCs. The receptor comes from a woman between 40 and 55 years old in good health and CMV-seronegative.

The CDR3 sequence: CASSVDQGYNTEAFL. CDR3 in DNA: TGTGCCAGCAGCGTAGATCAGGGCTACAACACTGAAGCTTTCCTT. The chain employs TRBV9 and TRBJ1-1; D is perhaps TRBD1 (5 bases). Germline CDR1 SGDLS, CDR2 YYNGEE. V lost 0 bases and J 2 bases, leaving 11 bases between the germline ends. The CDR3 covers 15 residues.